This T cell receptor beta chain was retrieved from a study of cytomegalovirus exposure and HLA in healthy donors. About the study: Genotyping of 300 to 450 donors showed that 70% to 90% belonged to the Caucasian-associated ancestry cluster.

Comments on this clone: The target antigen is unknown.

Study-level results: Three CMV-associated chains proved CMV antigen-specific in vitro. In a later analysis, a missense DCLRE1C variant was linked to TCR beta V- and J-gene trimming. A later analysis found common viral pathogens apparently linked to several of the most significant clusters.

PCR was performed using 60 Vbeta and 13 Jbeta primers. The table came from immunoSEQ multiplex PCR; TCRdb's copy has only in-frame clones and leaves some out. Of tens of thousands of clones in the sample, more than 60% are singletons; the top ten hold approximately 1.5%. The V gene's germline CDR1 is LGHNA and CDR2 YNFKEQ. Deletions cut 0 bases from V and 1 base from J, with 12 bases between. This CDR3 contains 16 residues. V gene TRBV4-2 combines with J gene TRBJ2-5; tentatively, D is TRBD1 (6 bases). Sequenced input: PBMCs. The sequence derives from a man between 40 and 49 years old in good health and CMV-seronegative. CDR3 protein: CASSQDLRQVQETQYF. In DNA form, the CDR3 reads TGTGCCAGCAGCCAAGATCTTAGACAGGTCCAAGAGACCCAGTACTTC.